This T cell receptor (beta chain) appears in the sequencing data of a study of breast tumors, draining lymph nodes, adjacent tissues. CDR3 length equals 12 residues. Germline V gene data show CDR1 as SGHDT and CDR2 as YYEEEE. The V end lost 4 bases, the J end lost 12 bases, and 14 bases lay between the germline ends. Breast cancer patients provided tissue from their axillary draining lymph nodes. Of note for this clonotype: Its antigen is as yet unknown.

Study-wide results and caveats: Tumors had less TCR diversity than lymph nodes, more than nontumor tissue. Data fit most tumor T cells coming from lymph node, expanding in tumor.

TCRdb reprocessed the multiplex PCR reads with MiXCR, giving one entry per CDR3 protein. The data contain around 230,000 distinct CDR3 sequences, less than 40% of them singletons. The sequencing sample was made of axillary lymph node tissue. The source is a female donor with breast cancer. Some clones in this sample may be carry-over from other donors' samples. This chain joins TRBV5-6 and TRBJ2-1; D unclear. The CDR3 loop is CASSRFSDGQFF. The DNA for the CDR3 is TGTGCCAGCAGCCGTTTCTCTGATGGGCAGTTCTTC.